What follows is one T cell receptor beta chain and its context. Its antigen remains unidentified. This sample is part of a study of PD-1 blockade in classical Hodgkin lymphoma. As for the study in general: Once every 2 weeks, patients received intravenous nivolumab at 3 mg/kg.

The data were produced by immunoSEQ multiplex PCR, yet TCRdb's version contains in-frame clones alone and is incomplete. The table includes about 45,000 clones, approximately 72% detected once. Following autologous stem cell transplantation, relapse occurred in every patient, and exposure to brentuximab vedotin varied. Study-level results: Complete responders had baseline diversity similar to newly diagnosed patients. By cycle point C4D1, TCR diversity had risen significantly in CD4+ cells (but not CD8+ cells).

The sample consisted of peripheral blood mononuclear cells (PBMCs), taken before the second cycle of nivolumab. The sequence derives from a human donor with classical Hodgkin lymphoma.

CDR3 bases: TGTGCCAGCAGACAGGGGGCAGGTTATGGCTACACCTTC. Translated, it gives CASRQGAGYGYTF. This sequence joins TRBV6-5 and TRBJ1-2, with TRBD1 matching 9 bases. CDR1 and CDR2 from the germline V gene are MNHEY and SVGAGI. There are 13 residues in the CDR3. The V and J ends lost 6 bases and 5 bases, in that order; junction bases with no gene match: 4.